The 32 T cell receptor beta chains in this list originate from one sample, sequenced in a study of blood T cell repertoires in COVID-19. Profiling relied on immunoSEQ multiplex PCR, and the TCRdb table lists in-frame clones only, not all of them. The table has about 83,000 clones, roughly nine tenths seen once. The sample consisted of peripheral blood. The origin of the receptors is a woman between 45 and 65 years old with active or convalescent COVID-19.

V is TRBV9 and J is TRBJ1-1, with TRBD1 identical over 8 bases. Looked up from germline, CDR1 is SGDLS and CDR2 is YYNGEE. The V segment lost 4 bases and the J segment 4 bases; nucleotides outside the gene matches: 9. This CDR3 spans 15 amino acids. The CDR3 loop is CASSTRQGLGTEAFF. Written as DNA, the CDR3 is TGTGCCAGCAGCACGCGACAGGGGCTGGGCACTGAAGCTTTCTTT.

The chain employs TRBV2 and TRBJ1-3, with unresolved D. V dropped 8 bases and J dropped 0 bases, with 14 bases sitting between them. This CDR3 comprises 15 residues. Per the germline V gene, CDR1 is SNHLY and CDR2 is FYNNEI. The CDR3 reads CASGSSAVSGNTIYF. The CDR3 DNA follows: TGTGCCAGCGGATCGAGTGCGGTCTCTGGAAACACCATATATTTT.

V and J are TRBV5-1 and TRBJ1-4; D gene unclear. The V and J ends lost 0 bases and 8 bases respectively, with 11 bases between them. This CDR3 region has 14 residues. CDR1 SGHRS and CDR2 YFSETQ come from the germline V gene. CDR3 region: CASSLGSVREKLFF. The CDR3 DNA follows: TGCGCCAGCAGCTTGGGGTCGGTGAGAGAAAAACTGTTTTTT.

In this sample, this clone turned up a few times. This rearrangement joins TRBV18 to TRBJ2-5; the D gene is possibly TRBD1 (5 bases). The CDR3 sequence is 13 residues long. Germline V gene sequence: CDR1 KGHSH, CDR2 LQKENI. Trimming removed 1 base from V and 4 bases from J, with 7 bases in between. The CDR3 here is CASSPRRGETQYF. CDR3 coding DNA: TGTGCCAGCTCACCACGAAGGGGAGAGACCCAGTACTTC.

The table lists this clone with a count of one. CDR3 protein: CASSSDSFTDTQYF. CDR3 DNA: TGTGCCAGCAGCTCGGACTCTTTCACAGATACGCAGTATTTT. This chain uses TRBV7-8 with TRBJ2-3; possibly TRBD2 for D (5 bases). Germline CDR1 SGHVS, CDR2 FQNEAQ. The length of the CDR3 is 14 residues. Trimming cost V 4 bases and J 2 bases, with 10 bases left between them.

The V and J genes are TRBV7-2 and TRBJ1-2; 8 bases align to TRBD1. The CDR3 length is 13 residues. Germline V CDR1 and CDR2: SGHTA, FQGNSA. The V gene end was trimmed by 5 bases and the J gene end by 8 bases; junction bases not matched to a gene: 7. CDR3 amino acids: CASSPGGALGYTF. For the CDR3, the DNA is TGTGCCAGCAGCCCAGGGGGCGCATTAGGCTACACCTTC.

The genes are TRBV5-6 and TRBJ2-1, with 15 bases fitting TRBD2. The CDR3 loop spans 15 amino acids. V lost 4 bases to trimming and J lost 9 bases; unmatched junction nucleotides: 5. Germline lookup yields CDR1 SGHDT and CDR2 YYEEEE. This chain's CDR3 is CASSRRTSGGAEQFF. The CDR3 DNA reads TGTGCCAGCAGCCGTCGGACTAGCGGGGGGGCTGAGCAGTTCTTC.

The genes are TRBV5-4 and TRBJ2-7; D might be TRBD1 (5 bases). There are 13 residues in the CDR3. CDR1 and CDR2 (germline): SGHNT, YYREEE (reference sequence). The V end was cut by 4 bases, the J end by 2 bases, with 10 bases between. As DNA, the CDR3 is TGTGCCAGCAGCCAGGGCATGGCCTACGAGCAGTACTTC. As protein: CASSQGMAYEQYF.

The chain is built from TRBV10-3 and TRBJ2-1; 11 bases agree with TRBD1. The CDR3 consists of 14 residues. The V segment lost 6 bases and the J segment 6 bases; nucleotides outside the gene matches: 4. CDR1 ENHRY and CDR2 SYGVKD come from the germline V gene. The CDR3 nucleotides read TGTGCCATCAGATCCGGGACAGGGGGCAATGAGCAGTTCTTC. It yields the protein CAIRSGTGGNEQFF.

V usage is TRBV2 and J usage is TRBJ1-1; 7 nucleotides agree with TRBD1. The germline V gene has CDR1 SNHLY and CDR2 FYNNEI. V was clipped by 6 bases and J by 4 bases; unmatched bases: 17. There are 17 residues in the CDR3. This chain's CDR3 is CASRRRTGTDTGTEAFF. DNA for the CDR3: TGTGCCAGCAGGAGGAGGACCGGGACAGACACCGGCACTGAAGCTTTCTTT.

This chain links TRBV30 with TRBJ1-6; unclear D gene. There are 12 residues in the CDR3. V dropped 1 base and J dropped 13 bases, with 11 bases sitting between them. Germline V gene sequence: CDR1 GTSNPN, CDR2 SVGIG (reference sequence). CDR3 DNA: TGTGCCTGGAGTGGTCCAGTTCCCCCCCTCCACTTT. This encodes CAWSGPVPPLHF. The full variable domain, with the rest looked up from reference TRBV30 and TRBJ1-6, is SQTIHQWPATLVQPVGSPLSLECTVEGTSNPNLYWYRQAAGRGLQLLFYSVGIGQISSEVPQNLSASRPQDRQFILSSKKLLLSDSGFYLCAWSGPVPPLHFGNGTRLTVT.

The rearrangement uses TRBV7-8 and TRBJ1-1; D might be TRBD1 (5 bases). Between the trimmed V and J ends, which lost 2 bases and 2 bases, there was a span of 18 bases. The CDR3 sequence is 17 residues long. CDR1 SGHVS and CDR2 FQNEAQ come from the germline V gene. CDR3 nucleotide sequence: TGTGCCAGCAGCTTATTACGGGGGAGGGCCTTTAACACTGAAGCTTTCTTT. The encoded protein is CASSLLRGRAFNTEAFF.

This rearrangement joins TRBV2 to TRBJ2-5; the match to TRBD2 covers 10 bases. The germline V gene encodes CDR1 SNHLY and CDR2 FYNNEI. The CDR3 length is 15 residues. Trimming took 6 bases from V and 4 from J; bases not matched to a gene: 8. The CDR3 loop is CASRDGTSVRETQYF. CDR3 nucleotide sequence: TGTGCCAGCAGAGACGGGACTAGCGTCAGAGAGACCCAGTACTTC.

The chain uses TRBV4-3 and TRBJ1-6, with D uncertain. Germline loops: CDR1 LGHNA, CDR2 YSLEER. This CDR3 is built from 16 residues. V lost 0 bases, J lost 0 bases, and 6 bases lay in between. The chain's CDR3 is CASSQDPSSYNSPLHF. As DNA, the CDR3 is TGCGCCAGCAGCCAAGATCCCAGCTCCTATAATTCACCCCTCCACTTT.

The genes are TRBV28 and TRBJ2-5; possible D gene TRBD2, 6 bases. The CDR3 spans 14 residues. Germline CDR1 and CDR2: MDHEN and SYDVKM. The V gene lost 8 bases and the J gene lost 0 bases, with 13 bases spanning the gap. Here the CDR3 DNA reads TGTGCCAGCGCACAGCCGGGGGACCAAGAGACCCAGTACTTC. This codes for CASAQPGDQETQYF.

The chain joins TRBV29-1 to TRBJ2-3, with 8 bases lining up with TRBD1. CDR1 is SQVTM, CDR2 ANQGSEA, per germline. This CDR3 is 13 amino acids long. CDR3 protein: CIPLGQGWDTQYF. As DNA, the CDR3 is TGCATCCCTCTCGGACAGGGCTGGGATACGCAGTATTTT.

The chain carries TRBV2 and TRBJ1-1, with TRBD1 matching 8 bases. V was pared by 6 bases and J by 0 bases, with 12 bases of the junction left unmatched. The CDR3 is 17 residues long. Germline V gene sequence: CDR1 SNHLY, CDR2 FYNNEI. CDR3: CASSRGQGGTLNTEAFF. CDR3 coding DNA: TGTGCCAGCAGCCGCGGACAGGGTGGGACATTGAACACTGAAGCTTTCTTT.

The chain carries TRBV29-1 and TRBJ1-1; a weak D match, TRBD1 (6 bases). The V end lost 6 bases, the J end lost 1 base, and 6 bases lay between the germline ends. CDR3 length equals 11 residues. Germline V gene data show CDR1 as SQVTM and CDR2 as ANQGSEA. The CDR3 DNA follows: TGCAGCGTGACAGGGAACACTGAAGCTTTCTTT. This codes for CSVTGNTEAFF.

V is TRBV28 and J is TRBJ1-2; D not resolved. CDR1 and CDR2 from the germline V gene are MDHEN and SYDVKM. The CDR3 contains 15 residues. V was pared by 4 bases and J by 5 bases, with 17 bases between. This chain's CDR3 is CASSSDRQQPYGYTF. The CDR3, as DNA: TGTGCCAGCAGTTCGGATCGACAACAACCTTATGGCTACACCTTC.

The chain joins TRBV3-1 (or the pseudogene TRBV3-2) to TRBJ1-2, with D hard to call. Germline lookup yields CDR1 LGHDT and CDR2 YNNKEL (reference sequence). The CDR3 consists of 12 residues. Trimming stripped 1 base from V and 4 bases from J, with 4 bases between. The CDR3 region is CASSQGVYGYTF. The CDR3 DNA reads TGTGCCAGCAGCCAAGGCGTCTATGGCTACACCTTC.

The chain joins TRBV11-2 to TRBJ2-1, with TRBD1 as a possible D gene (7 bases). The CDR3 covers 16 residues. V was clipped by 1 base and J by 9 bases, with 19 bases between them. CDR1 and CDR2 (germline): SGHAT, FQNNGV. CDR3 in amino acids: CASSLGGAGQKVEQFF. The CDR3 bases are TGTGCCAGCAGCTTAGGTGGGGCGGGACAGAAGGTTGAGCAGTTCTTC.

The chain links TRBV7-3 to TRBJ2-7, with TRBD1 matching 10 bases. This CDR3 is built from 14 residues. Germline V gene lookup returns CDR1 SGHTA and CDR2 FQGTGA. With V trimmed by 5 bases and J by 3 bases, 4 bases remained unmatched. The CDR3 is CASSRQGAGYEQYF. CDR3 nucleotides: TGTGCCAGCAGCAGACAGGGGGCAGGCTACGAGCAGTACTTC.

The chain links TRBV9 to TRBJ2-5; D is perhaps TRBD1 (5 bases). Germline assignment: CDR1 SGDLS and CDR2 YYNGEE. V dropped 3 bases and J dropped 1 base, with 10 bases sitting between them. The CDR3 extends over 14 amino acids. The CDR3 DNA follows: TGTGCCAGCAGCGGTCCGACAGCCCAAGAGACCCAGTACTTC. This encodes CASSGPTAQETQYF.

This chain joins TRBV30 and TRBJ2-2; 8 nucleotides agree with TRBD2. This CDR3 is built from 14 residues. Losses at the gene ends were 2 bases for V and 6 bases for J; bases not matched to a gene: 5. CDR1 and CDR2 from the germline V gene are GTSNPN and SVGIG (reference sequence). CDR3 coding DNA: TGTGCCTGGAGTACTAGCGGTAGCTCCGGGGAGCTGTTTTTT. Encoded protein: CAWSTSGSSGELFF.

The rearrangement joins TRBV6-5 to TRBJ2-2; no clear D gene. V gave up 7 bases and J gave up 1 base, with 13 bases separating them. CDR3 length: 15 amino acids. From germline, CDR1 is MNHEY and CDR2 SVGAGI. The chain's CDR3 is CASNVLRLNTGELFF. CDR3 coding DNA: TGTGCCAGCAACGTCTTGAGACTGAACACCGGGGAGCTGTTTTTT.

This clone was counted once. The chain links TRBV6-5 to TRBJ2-4; TRBD1 might be the D (5 bases). The CDR3 sequence is 12 residues long. CDR1 is MNHEY, CDR2 SVGAGI, per germline. V was cut by 6 bases and J by 12 bases, with 15 bases left in between. CDR3 sequence (DNA): TGTGCCAGCAGGGACACCTTTTTTACTCAGTACTTC. Translation gives CASRDTFFTQYF.

The rearrangement uses TRBV5-1 and TRBJ1-6, with D maybe TRBD1 (5 bases). V lost 0 bases to trimming and J lost 7 bases, with 20 bases between them. CDR3 length equals 18 residues. Looked up from germline, CDR1 is SGHRS and CDR2 is YFSETQ. The CDR3 bases are TGCGCCAGCAGCTTGGGTGGTCAGGGATGGTCCACAAATTCACCCCTCCACTTT. Translated: CASSLGGQGWSTNSPLHF.

As to this clone: The identical CDR3 is also encoded by other nucleotide sequences in the sample. The J gene is TRBJ1-5, the V gene TRBV19, with TRBD1 as a possible D gene (5 bases). This CDR3 is built from 14 residues. V dropped 3 bases and J dropped 1 base, with 7 bases sitting between them. Germline V gene data show CDR1 as LNHDA and CDR2 as SQIVND (reference sequence). The CDR3 is CASSISGSNQPQHF. CDR3 bases: TGTGCCAGTAGTATTTCAGGGAGCAATCAGCCCCAGCATTTT.

The CDR3 nucleotides are TGTGCCAGCAGCCGACGGACAGGGCCTGGGGCCAACGTCCTGACTTTC. Amino acid sequence: CASSRRTGPGANVLTF. This chain connects TRBV3-1 (or the pseudogene TRBV3-2) to TRBJ2-6, with 8 bases fitting TRBD1. The trim removed 4 bases at V and 2 bases at J, leaving 4 bases unmatched. The CDR3 is made up of 16 amino acids. Germline loops: CDR1 LGHDT, CDR2 YNNKEL (reference sequence).

The count of this clone is one. V usage is TRBV7-9 and J usage is TRBJ2-2; D is ambiguous. V was shortened by 5 bases and J by 1 base, with 11 bases between the two germline ends. The CDR3 is 15 residues long. In germline, CDR1 is SEHNR, CDR2 FQNEAQ (reference sequence). This CDR3 is CASSGRSGNTGELFF. DNA of the CDR3: TGTGCCAGCAGCGGAAGGTCGGGGAACACCGGGGAGCTGTTTTTT.

V usage is TRBV4-2 and J usage is TRBJ2-4; no clear D gene. The germline CDR1 and CDR2 sequences are LGHNA and YNFKEQ. This CDR3 spans 15 amino acids. V lost 0 bases and J lost 0, with 6 bases in between. The CDR3 loop is CASSQDLPAKNIQYF. CDR3 sequence (DNA): TGTGCCAGCAGCCAAGATCTCCCAGCCAAAAACATTCAGTACTTC.

The V call is TRBV6-5, the J call TRBJ1-6; maybe TRBD1 (6 bases). The germline CDR1 and CDR2 sequences are MNHEY and SVGAGI. Trimming removed 4 bases from V and 10 bases from J, with 17 bases in between. The CDR3 runs to 15 residues. CDR3: CASSSSPGVVSPLHF. The CDR3 DNA sequence: TGTGCCAGCAGTTCAAGCCCAGGGGTGGTCTCACCCCTCCACTTT.